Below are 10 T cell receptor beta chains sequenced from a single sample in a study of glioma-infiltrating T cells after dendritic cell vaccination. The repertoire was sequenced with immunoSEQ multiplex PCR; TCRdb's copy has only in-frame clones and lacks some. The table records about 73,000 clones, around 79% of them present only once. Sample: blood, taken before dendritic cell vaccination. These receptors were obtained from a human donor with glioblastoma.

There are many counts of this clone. The CDR3 DNA reads TGTGCCAGCAGTTTTGAGATCAACTCCTACGAGCAGTACTTC. It specifies CASSFEINSYEQYF. This chain links TRBV27 with TRBJ2-7; D uncertain. This CDR3 spans 14 amino acids. Per the germline V gene, CDR1 is MNHEY and CDR2 is SMNVEV (reference sequence). Between the trimmed V and J ends, which lost 3 bases and 0 bases, there was a span of 9 bases.

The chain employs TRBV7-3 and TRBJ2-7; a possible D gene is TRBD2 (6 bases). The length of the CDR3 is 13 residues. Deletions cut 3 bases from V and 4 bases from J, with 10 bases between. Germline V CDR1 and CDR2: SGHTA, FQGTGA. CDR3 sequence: CASSLGTAYEQYV. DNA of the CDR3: TGTGCCAGCAGCTTGGGGACTGCTTACGAGCAGTACGTC.

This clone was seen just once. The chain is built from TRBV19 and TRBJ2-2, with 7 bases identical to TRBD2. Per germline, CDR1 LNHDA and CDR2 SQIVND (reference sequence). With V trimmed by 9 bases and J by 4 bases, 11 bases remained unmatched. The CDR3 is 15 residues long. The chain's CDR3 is CASRDYPNPTGELFF. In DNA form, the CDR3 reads TGTGCCAGCCGGGACTACCCAAACCCCACCGGGGAGCTGTTTTTT. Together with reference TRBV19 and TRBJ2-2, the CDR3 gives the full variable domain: DGGITQSPKYLFRKEGQNVTLSCEQNLNHDAMYWYRQDPGQGLRLIYYSQIVNDFQKGDIAEGYSVSREKKESFPLTVTSAQKNPTAFYLCASRDYPNPTGELFFGEGSRLTVL.

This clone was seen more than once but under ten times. CDR3 in amino acids: CASTPTGTGNTIYF. The CDR3 coding sequence is TGTGCCAGCACTCCGACAGGGACTGGAAACACCATATATTTT. V gene TRBV6-1 combines with J gene TRBJ1-3, with 7 bases lining up with TRBD1. Germline-derived CDR1 and CDR2 are MNHNS and SASEGT. The trim removed 7 bases at V and 2 bases at J, leaving 5 bases unmatched. The CDR3 runs 14 residues.

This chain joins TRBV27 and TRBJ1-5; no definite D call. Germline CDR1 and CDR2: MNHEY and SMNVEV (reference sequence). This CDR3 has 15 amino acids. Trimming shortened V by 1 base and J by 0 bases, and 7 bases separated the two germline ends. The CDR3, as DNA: TGTGCCAGCAGTTTATTTGGCAATAGCAATCAGCCCCAGCATTTT. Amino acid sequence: CASSLFGNSNQPQHF.

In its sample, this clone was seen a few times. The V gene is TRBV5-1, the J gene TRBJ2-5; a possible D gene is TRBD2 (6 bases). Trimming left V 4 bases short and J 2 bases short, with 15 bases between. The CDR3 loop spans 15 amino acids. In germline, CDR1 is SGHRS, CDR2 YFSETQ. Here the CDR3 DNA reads TGCGCCAGCAGCGTGACTGCTGGGGGGCAAGAGACCCAGTACTTC. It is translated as CASSVTAGGQETQYF.

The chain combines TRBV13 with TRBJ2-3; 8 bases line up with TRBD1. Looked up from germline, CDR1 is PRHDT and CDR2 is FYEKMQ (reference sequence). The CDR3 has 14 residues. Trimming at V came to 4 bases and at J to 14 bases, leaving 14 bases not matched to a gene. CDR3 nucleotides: TGTGCCAGCAGCTCGGGACAGGACGTGACGCGCCGGTATTTT. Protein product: CASSSGQDVTRRYF.

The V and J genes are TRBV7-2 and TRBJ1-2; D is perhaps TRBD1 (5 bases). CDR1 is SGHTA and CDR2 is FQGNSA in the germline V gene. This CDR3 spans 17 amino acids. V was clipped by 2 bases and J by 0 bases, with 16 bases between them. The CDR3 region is CASSLNAPGQSNYGYTF. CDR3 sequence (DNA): TGTGCCAGCAGCTTAAATGCGCCAGGGCAGTCTAACTATGGCTACACCTTC.

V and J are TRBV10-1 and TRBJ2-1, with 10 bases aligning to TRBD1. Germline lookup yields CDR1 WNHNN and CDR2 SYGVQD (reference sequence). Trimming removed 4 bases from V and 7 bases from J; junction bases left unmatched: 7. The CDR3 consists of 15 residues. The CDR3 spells CASSGGTGEANEQFF. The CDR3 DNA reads TGCGCCAGCAGTGGGGGGACAGGGGAAGCGAATGAGCAGTTCTTC.

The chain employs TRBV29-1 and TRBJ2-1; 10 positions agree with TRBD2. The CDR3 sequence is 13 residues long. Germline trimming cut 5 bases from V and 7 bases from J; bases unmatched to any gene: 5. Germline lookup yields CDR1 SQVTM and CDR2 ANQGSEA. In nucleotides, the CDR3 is TGCAGCGTTAGCGGGAGGGCCTTTAATGAGCAGTTCTTC. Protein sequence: CSVSGRAFNEQFF.